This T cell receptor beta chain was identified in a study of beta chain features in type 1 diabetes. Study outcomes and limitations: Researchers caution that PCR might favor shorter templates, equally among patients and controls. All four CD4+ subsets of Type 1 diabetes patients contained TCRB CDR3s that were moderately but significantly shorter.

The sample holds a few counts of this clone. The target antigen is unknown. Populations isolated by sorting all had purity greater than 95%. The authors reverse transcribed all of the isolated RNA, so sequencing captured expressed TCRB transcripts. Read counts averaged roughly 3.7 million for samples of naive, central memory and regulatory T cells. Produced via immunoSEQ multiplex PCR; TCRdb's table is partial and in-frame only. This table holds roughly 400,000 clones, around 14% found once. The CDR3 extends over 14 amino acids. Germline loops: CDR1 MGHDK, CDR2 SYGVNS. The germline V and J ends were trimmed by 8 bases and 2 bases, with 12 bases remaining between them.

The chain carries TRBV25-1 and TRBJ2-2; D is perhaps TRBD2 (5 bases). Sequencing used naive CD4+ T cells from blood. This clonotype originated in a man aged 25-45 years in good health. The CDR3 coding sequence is TGTGCCAGCCGCCGGGATCAAAACACCGGGGAGCTGTTTTTT. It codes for CASRRDQNTGELFF.